One and the same sample provided the 22 T cell receptor beta chains below, sequenced in a study of blood T cell repertoires in COVID-19. Some clones are missing from TCRdb's copy, which holds only in-frame ones; the method was immunoSEQ multiplex PCR. The repertoire holds 200,000 to 300,000 clones, with 87% as singletons. Sequencing input: PBMCs or T cells enriched from blood (not recorded which). The receptor set was obtained from a woman aged 30 to 39 with acute COVID-19.

The gene calls are TRBV18 and TRBJ1-5; D unclear. Trimming took off 3 bases at V and 7 bases at J, with 10 bases between the two ends. CDR1 and CDR2 (germline): KGHSH, LQKENI. This CDR3 has 13 amino acids. Here the CDR3 DNA reads TGTGCCAGCTCACCCCAGGATGAGCAGCCCCAGCATTTT. Protein product: CASSPQDEQPQHF.

V is TRBV21-1 and J is TRBJ1-5. TRBV21-1 is a pseudogene locus. This CDR3 is built from 14 residues. DNA for the CDR3: TGTGCCAGCAGCAAAATTAGAGGCGGTCAGCCCCAGCATTTT. Protein: CASSKIRGGQPQHF.

The rearrangement links TRBV19 to TRBJ2-2; D is perhaps TRBD1 (5 bases). V was trimmed by 1 base and J by 4 bases, leaving 13 bases between them. The length of the CDR3 is 16 residues. Germline CDR1 LNHDA, CDR2 SQIVND (reference sequence). This CDR3 is CASSIALRGSTGELFF. In nucleotides, the CDR3 is TGTGCCAGTAGTATAGCCCTTAGGGGCTCCACCGGGGAGCTGTTTTTT.

This clone came up once. The V call is TRBV18, the J call TRBJ2-2; 7 bases map to TRBD1. The CDR3 loop spans 17 amino acids. CDR1 is KGHSH, CDR2 LQKENI, per germline. V shed 2 bases, J shed 1 base, and the junction held 7 bases outside the gene matches. The CDR3 sequence: CASSPRDSGENTGELFF. The CDR3 DNA is TGTGCCAGCTCACCAAGGGACAGCGGAGAGAACACCGGGGAGCTGTTTTTT.

The chain carries TRBV30 and TRBJ1-3, with 8 bases matching TRBD1. The ends lost 7 bases at V and 0 bases at J; junction bases unmatched: 8. Germline assignment: CDR1 GTSNPN and CDR2 SVGIG (reference sequence). The CDR3 sequence is 15 residues long. The CDR3 bases are TGTGCCTACTCCCCCGGGACAGGCTCTGGAAACACCATATATTTT. Translated: CAYSPGTGSGNTIYF.

The chain joins TRBV15 to TRBJ1-1, with 7 bases matching TRBD1. V dropped 9 bases and J dropped 6; count of bases not matched to a gene: 25. CDR3 length: 18 residues. The germline V gene encodes CDR1 LNHNV and CDR2 YYDKDF (reference sequence). CDR3 in DNA: TGTGCCACTCTCCGGACAGGCAAGATCTGGGACTTAAGGCCTGAAGCTTTCTTT. Translation: CATLRTGKIWDLRPEAFF.

The CDR3 protein is CASSQRESSGNTIYF. The CDR3 nucleotides are TGTGCCAGCAGTCAACGGGAGAGCTCTGGAAACACCATATATTTT. The V call is TRBV6-5, the J call TRBJ1-3; D is unclear. Looked up from germline, CDR1 is MNHEY and CDR2 is SVGAGI. The CDR3 spans 15 residues. V was trimmed by 5 bases and J by 0 bases, leaving 11 bases between them.

The chain links TRBV5-1 to TRBJ1-2; D gene unclear. The CDR3 length is 14 residues. Germline CDR1 is SGHRS and CDR2 is YFSETQ. The V end was cut by 0 bases, the J end by 2 bases, with 8 bases between. The CDR3 spells CASSLDSGNYGYTF. DNA of the CDR3: TGCGCCAGCAGCTTGGATTCGGGGAACTATGGCTACACCTTC.

The chain links TRBV18 to TRBJ2-3; D gene unclear. The length of the CDR3 is 14 residues. CDR1 and CDR2 (germline): KGHSH, LQKENI. The V end was cut by 4 bases, the J end by 1 base, with 9 bases between. The DNA of the CDR3 is TGTGCCAGCTCACGTGGGCAGCGCACAGATACGCAGTATTTT. Translated: CASSRGQRTDTQYF.

The gene calls are TRBV19 and TRBJ1-1; D ambiguous. Germline V gene sequence: CDR1 LNHDA, CDR2 SQIVND (reference sequence). V lost 5 bases, J lost 0 bases, and 19 bases lay in between. CDR3 length equals 17 residues. Written as DNA, the CDR3 is TGTGCCAGTAGTCGCGCAGGTTTTCGTGATTTGAACACTGAAGCTTTCTTT. Protein: CASSRAGFRDLNTEAFF.

The chain employs TRBV2 and TRBJ2-3, with 10 bases fitting TRBD1. V trimming: 10 bases; J trimming: 4 bases; junction bases outside the gene matches: 8. The germline V gene encodes CDR1 SNHLY and CDR2 FYNNEI. The length of the CDR3 is 14 residues. The CDR3 here is CATLRDRGSDTQYF. The CDR3 coding sequence is TGTGCCACCCTTCGGGACAGGGGTTCAGATACGCAGTATTTT. The variable domain in full, with the rest retrieved from reference TRBV2 and TRBJ2-3, is EPEVTQTPSHQVTQMGQEVILRCVPISNHLYFYWYRQILGQKVEFLVSFYNNEISEKSEIFDDQFSVERPDGSNFTLKIRSTKLEDSAMYFCATLRDRGSDTQYFGPGTRLTVL.

A single count supports this clone. The chain is built from TRBV4-2 and TRBJ1-2; tentative D call: TRBD1 (5 bases). V gave up 0 bases and J gave up 8 bases, with 16 bases separating them. The CDR3 is 15 residues long. The germline CDR1 and CDR2 sequences are LGHNA and YNFKEQ. This CDR3 is CASSQDVGLRGGYTF. Written as DNA, the CDR3 is TGTGCCAGCAGCCAAGATGTGGGGCTCCGAGGAGGCTACACCTTC.

V usage is TRBV5-4 and J usage is TRBJ1-2; TRBD1 matches 7 bases. Trimming took 0 bases from V and 8 from J; bases not matched to a gene: 4. Germline V gene sequence: CDR1 SGHNT, CDR2 YYREEE (reference sequence). The CDR3 is 13 amino acids. CDR3 sequence reads: CASSLVDRRGYTF. The CDR3 DNA sequence: TGTGCCAGCAGCTTGGTGGACAGGCGCGGCTACACCTTC.

The chain couples TRBV24-1 to TRBJ2-1; 8 nucleotides line up with TRBD1. The CDR3 extends over 17 amino acids. With 4 bases clipped from V and 3 bases from J, the junction kept 10 bases outside the gene matches. Germline-derived CDR1 and CDR2 are KGHDR and SFDVKD. For the CDR3, the DNA is TGTGCCACCAGTGACCCCGGAGGACAGGGTCTCTACAATGAGCAGTTCTTC. Its translation: CATSDPGGQGLYNEQFF.

V usage is TRBV15 and J usage is TRBJ1-1; possibly TRBD1 for D (5 bases). Trimming left V 0 bases short and J 0 bases short, with 14 bases between. Germline V gene lookup returns CDR1 LNHNV and CDR2 YYDKDF (reference sequence). The CDR3 runs to 17 residues. CDR3 region: CATSREGQGILNTEAFF. CDR3 sequence (DNA): TGTGCCACCAGCAGAGAAGGTCAGGGAATTTTGAACACTGAAGCTTTCTTT.

The chain carries TRBV6-5 and TRBJ1-2; 8 bases match TRBD1. Germline V lookup: CDR1 MNHEY, CDR2 SVGAGI. V gave up 6 bases and J gave up 2 bases; unmatched junction bases: 8. This CDR3 is built from 15 residues. CDR3: CASSLTGQANYGYTF. DNA for the CDR3: TGTGCCAGCAGCCTCACGGGACAGGCAAACTATGGCTACACCTTC.

This clone was seen a single time. The chain joins TRBV5-6 to TRBJ1-4; 10 positions match TRBD1. Germline trimming cut 4 bases from V and 3 bases from J; bases unmatched to any gene: 6. The CDR3 is 16 amino acids. The germline V gene encodes CDR1 SGHDT and CDR2 YYEEEE. The CDR3 reads CASSLRQGAPNEKLFF. In DNA form, the CDR3 reads TGTGCCAGCAGCCTACGACAGGGGGCTCCTAATGAAAAACTGTTTTTT.

The chain combines TRBV5-6 with TRBJ1-2; D gene unclear. This CDR3 region has 14 residues. Trimming stripped 1 base from V and 2 bases from J, with 9 bases between. Germline CDR1 SGHDT, CDR2 YYEEEE. CDR3 nucleotide sequence: TGTGCCAGCAGCTTGATTTCCCCGAACTATGGCTACACCTTC. The encoded protein is CASSLISPNYGYTF.

The chain couples TRBV28 to TRBJ2-7, with D possibly matching TRBD1 (5 bases). The V end was cut by 7 bases, the J end by 5 bases, with 12 bases between. The CDR3 is made up of 12 amino acids. Germline CDR1 reads MDHEN; CDR2 reads SYDVKM. CDR3 DNA: TGTGCCAGCATGTCAGGGATCCACGAGCAGTACTTC. Residues: CASMSGIHEQYF.

The chain carries TRBV12-3 or TRBV12-4 and TRBJ1-1, with 7 positions matching TRBD1. The J segment lost 7 bases and the V segment lost 6 bases, leaving 5 bases of the junction unmatched. The CDR3 runs 12 residues. The CDR3 nucleotides are TGTGCCAGCAGGTCAGACAGGGTTGAAGCTTTCTTT. This translates into CASRSDRVEAFF.

This chain uses TRBV2 with TRBJ2-1, with D possibly matching TRBD2 (5 bases). Germline CDR1 and CDR2: SNHLY and FYNNEI. V gave up 9 bases and J gave up 1 base, with 13 bases separating them. CDR3 size: 14 residues. DNA for the CDR3: TGTGCCAGTCCTACCAGCGGTTCCTACAATGAGCAGTTCTTC. It encodes CASPTSGSYNEQFF.

The genes are TRBV6-1 and TRBJ1-2; 8 bases align to TRBD1. The CDR3 spans 15 residues. Germline V CDR1 and CDR2: MNHNS, SASEGT. Trimming cost V 3 bases and J 4 bases; bases outside gene matches: 7. CDR3 in DNA: TGTGCCAGCAGTGACCGGGACAGGCCCTTCTATGGCTACACCTTC. Translating gives CASSDRDRPFYGYTF.